The next 15 T cell receptor beta chains were all read from a single sample in a study of cytomegalovirus exposure and HLA in healthy donors listed by TCRdb under 2017. Library creation used the immunoSEQ multiplex PCR assay. The multiplex PCR relied on a mix of 60 forward primers for TCR Vbeta segments and 13 reverse primers for TCR Jbeta segments. TCRdb obtained this table from immuneACCESS and retained in-frame rearrangements with V and J assigned. These tables miss some clones; where compared with another copy, unresolved V genes account for less than half of the shortfall, and the remainder is unexplained. Recorded for this sample are 80,000 to 100,000 clones; around 72% of them occurred a single time. Less than 4% of the sample is in the top ten clones. Source material: PBMCs. These receptors all come from a man aged 35-49 years in good health and CMV-seronegative.

CDR3 sequence: CAIGQGDGYTF. CDR3 sequence (DNA): TGTGCCATCGGACAGGGAGATGGCTACACCTTC. The gene calls are TRBV10-3 and TRBJ1-2; TRBD1 matches 8 bases. The ends lost 8 bases at V and 6 bases at J; junction bases unmatched: 2. The CDR3 has 11 residues. Per the germline V gene, CDR1 is ENHRY and CDR2 is SYGVKD.

The chain combines TRBV5-1 with TRBJ2-1; tentatively, D is TRBD1 (5 bases). The germline CDR1 and CDR2 sequences are SGHRS and YFSETQ. The CDR3 spans 16 residues. V was clipped by 4 bases and J by 0 bases, with 14 bases between them. CDR3: CASSLLGVNSYNEQFF. For the CDR3, the DNA is TGCGCCAGCAGCCTTTTAGGGGTAAACTCCTACAATGAGCAGTTCTTC.

The V gene is TRBV7-3, the J gene TRBJ2-7, with D possibly being TRBD1 (6 bases). Germline CDR1 reads SGHTA; CDR2 reads FQGTGA. The CDR3 runs to 13 residues. V was trimmed by 0 bases and J by 6 bases, leaving 9 bases between them. CDR3 amino acids: CASSLTRQAEQYF. CDR3 DNA sequence: TGTGCCAGCAGCTTAACCAGACAGGCCGAGCAGTACTTC.

The chain carries TRBV5-6 and TRBJ2-7; perhaps TRBD1 as D (5 bases). The CDR3 runs 13 residues. CDR1 SGHDT and CDR2 YYEEEE come from the germline V gene. The V and J ends lost 2 bases and 3 bases respectively, with 9 bases between them. This CDR3 reads CASSFDRFYEQYF. The CDR3 nucleotides read TGTGCCAGCAGCTTCGACAGATTCTACGAGCAGTACTTC.

J is TRBJ2-5 and V is TRBV23-1; D gene ambiguous. TRBV23-1 is sorted into the ORF group, with uncertain function. The CDR3 sequence is 10 residues long. Trimming removed 9 bases from V and 5 bases from J, with 7 bases in between. The CDR3 coding sequence is TGCGCCAGACTCTATGAGACCCAGTACTTC. Protein: CARLYETQYF.

A note on this clone: The same CDR3 arises from other DNA sequences in this sample as well. The rearrangement joins TRBV6-4 to TRBJ2-3, with a possible D match to TRBD1 (5 bases). Germline CDR1 and CDR2: MRHNA and SNTAGT. This CDR3 is 13 amino acids long. With 3 bases removed from V and 6 bases from J, the gap between germline ends came to 10 bases. CDR3 amino acids: CASSEGAEDTQYF. CDR3 nucleotide sequence: TGTGCCAGCAGTGAAGGGGCGGAGGATACGCAGTATTTT.

This clone was observed a few times. V and J are TRBV29-1 and TRBJ2-3; 8 bases fit TRBD2. V was clipped by 5 bases and J by 3 bases; unmatched bases: 10. CDR1 SQVTM and CDR2 ANQGSEA come from the germline V gene. The CDR3 has 15 residues. CDR3 amino acids: CSVIFNGGATDTQYF. As DNA, the CDR3 is TGCAGCGTTATTTTTAACGGGGGGGCTACAGATACGCAGTATTTT.

This chain uses TRBV5-1 with TRBJ2-3; TRBD2 aligns across 10 bases. V lost 0 bases to trimming and J lost 5 bases; unmatched junction nucleotides: 9. CDR3 size: 17 residues. Germline values: CDR1 SGHRS, CDR2 YFSETQ. CDR3 protein: CASSLGFSGGAGDTQYF. In nucleotides, the CDR3 is TGCGCCAGCAGCTTGGGCTTCAGCGGGGGGGCGGGAGATACGCAGTATTTT.

The V gene is TRBV5-1, the J gene TRBJ2-1, with D possibly matching TRBD2 (5 bases). The CDR3 is 13 residues long. CDR1 is SGHRS and CDR2 is YFSETQ in the germline V gene. V dropped 0 bases and J dropped 13 bases, with 14 bases sitting between them. The CDR3 reads CASSLVPGGEQFF. In DNA form, the CDR3 reads TGCGCCAGCAGCTTGGTTCCAGGAGGTGAACAGTTCTTC.

The rearrangement uses TRBV4-1 and TRBJ1-1, with 7 nucleotides matching TRBD1. CDR1 is MGHRA and CDR2 is YSYEKL in the germline V gene. This CDR3 has 13 residues. V trimming: 6 bases; J trimming: 7 bases; junction bases outside the gene matches: 8. CDR3 DNA sequence: TGCGCCAGCAGTCCGCCGGGACAGTTTGAAGCTTTCTTT. As protein: CASSPPGQFEAFF.

This clone has only a few counts. This chain links TRBV4-3 with TRBJ2-3; no reliable D call. Germline V gene data show CDR1 as LGHNA and CDR2 as YSLEER. The CDR3 has 16 amino acids. Trimming removed 0 bases at V and 1 base at J, with 11 bases between. The CDR3 DNA reads as TGCGCCAGCAGCCAAGATATGAGTCCACGCACAGATACGCAGTATTTT. Its protein is CASSQDMSPRTDTQYF.

J is TRBJ1-2 and V is TRBV9; TRBD1 matches 9 bases. Trimming at V came to 3 bases and at J to 6 bases, leaving 12 bases not matched to a gene. In germline, CDR1 is SGDLS, CDR2 YYNGEE. This CDR3 is 16 amino acids long. DNA of the CDR3: TGTGCCAGCAGCGCCGAAACAGGGGGCCTGGGTGATGGCTACACCTTC. Its translation: CASSAETGGLGDGYTF.

This chain links TRBV9 with TRBJ1-1; D possibly corresponds to TRBD1 (6 bases). Trimming removed 3 bases at V and 5 bases at J, with 17 bases between. CDR3 length: 15 residues. The V gene's germline CDR1 is SGDLS and CDR2 YYNGEE. The CDR3 protein is CASSALGLQGTEAFF. Written as DNA, the CDR3 is TGTGCCAGCAGCGCCCTCGGCCTCCAGGGGACTGAAGCTTTCTTT.

This chain joins TRBV5-6 and TRBJ2-5; 11 bases are shared with TRBD2. J was trimmed by 4 bases and V by 3 bases; bases with no gene match: 8. Germline CDR1 is SGHDT and CDR2 is YYEEEE. This CDR3 spans 16 amino acids. The CDR3 is CASSWAGLAGGETQYF. For the CDR3, the DNA is TGTGCCAGCAGCTGGGCAGGCCTAGCGGGGGGAGAGACCCAGTACTTC. Full variable domain (remainder filled in from reference TRBV5-6 and TRBJ2-5): DAGVTQSPTHLIKTRGQQVTLRCSPKSGHDTVSWYQQALGQGPQFIFQYYEEEERQRGNFPDRFSGHQFPNYSSELNVNALLLGDSALYLCASSWAGLAGGETQYFGPGTRLLVL.

The rearrangement uses TRBV10-3 and TRBJ2-5; D is undetermined. Germline CDR1 and CDR2: ENHRY and SYGVKD. The CDR3 is 14 residues long. V lost 0 bases, J lost 5 bases, and 10 bases lay in between. This CDR3 is CAISESRTRETQYF. CDR3 DNA sequence: TGTGCCATCAGTGAGTCGAGAACCCGGGAGACCCAGTACTTC.